Presented here are 23 T cell receptor beta chains from one specimen sequenced in a study of blood T cell repertoires in COVID-19. Some clones are missing from TCRdb's copy, which holds only in-frame ones; the method was immunoSEQ multiplex PCR. The sample lists about 68,000 clones, approximately 85% occurring once. Sequencing was done on a sample of peripheral blood. The receptors were sampled from a man in his forties or fifties with acute or convalescent COVID-19.

This chain links TRBV24-1 with TRBJ2-5; the D gene is possibly TRBD2 (5 bases). This CDR3 is 14 amino acids long. The ends were cut back, 4 bases at V and 5 bases at J, with 13 bases in the middle. Germline V CDR1 and CDR2: KGHDR, SFDVKD. The CDR3 sequence is CATSEPRVQETQYF. CDR3 coding DNA: TGTGCCACCAGTGAGCCGAGGGTTCAGGAGACCCAGTACTTC.

This clone showed up just once. The V gene is TRBV6-5, the J gene TRBJ1-3; no clear D. The ends were cut back, 4 bases at V and 0 bases at J, with 13 bases in the middle. Germline CDR1 reads MNHEY; CDR2 reads SVGAGI. This CDR3 region has 16 residues. The CDR3 nucleotides are TGTGCCAGCAGTTCCCTGACGCGGATCTCTGGAAACACCATATATTTT. Protein product: CASSSLTRISGNTIYF.

V usage is TRBV2 and J usage is TRBJ2-5, with D tentatively TRBD2 (7 bases). CDR3 length: 15 amino acids. V was shortened by 7 bases and J by 3 bases, with 18 bases between the two germline ends. CDR1 SNHLY and CDR2 FYNNEI come from the germline V gene. The chain's CDR3 is CASTRRGQGKETQYF. CDR3 sequence (DNA): TGTGCCAGCACTCGGCGGGGGCAGGGAAAAGAGACCCAGTACTTC.

The rearrangement links TRBV25-1 to TRBJ2-5; possible D gene TRBD1, 6 bases. Trimming stripped 3 bases from V and 6 bases from J, with 14 bases between. Per the germline V gene, CDR1 is MGHDK and CDR2 is SYGVNS. The CDR3 is 14 amino acids. In DNA form, the CDR3 reads TGTGCCAGCAGTGAGACCAGGCAGGGGAAGACCCAGTACTTC. Protein product: CASSETRQGKTQYF.

The V and J genes are TRBV5-1 and TRBJ2-1; D possibly corresponds to TRBD1 (5 bases). Trimming removed 2 bases from V and 7 bases from J, with 19 bases in between. This CDR3 is 16 amino acids long. CDR1 is SGHRS and CDR2 is YFSETQ in the germline V gene. The CDR3 sequence is CASSLKTADMRNEQFF. The CDR3 bases are TGCGCCAGCAGCTTAAAGACCGCGGACATGAGAAATGAGCAGTTCTTC.

This chain links TRBV15 with TRBJ1-6, with TRBD1 as a possible D gene (5 bases). V lost 3 bases and J 0 bases, leaving 15 bases between the germline ends. The CDR3 length is 18 residues. CDR1 and CDR2 (germline): LNHNV, YYDKDF (reference sequence). Here the CDR3 DNA reads TGTGCCACCAGCAGTACGAGTCAGGGCTTCTCCTATAATTCACCCCTCCACTTT. The encoded protein is CATSSTSQGFSYNSPLHF.

This rearrangement joins TRBV5-1 to TRBJ1-1; D unresolved. The ends were cut back, 4 bases at V and 1 base at J, with 8 bases in the middle. CDR3 length: 13 amino acids. The germline V gene has CDR1 SGHRS and CDR2 YFSETQ. CDR3 amino acids: CASSKAGNTEAFF. CDR3 coding DNA: TGCGCCAGCAGCAAAGCGGGGAACACTGAAGCTTTCTTT.

This chain joins TRBV10-1 and TRBJ1-1; D is ambiguous. Germline V gene data show CDR1 as WNHNN and CDR2 as SYGVQD (reference sequence). The CDR3 runs 16 residues. V was shortened by 8 bases and J by 3 bases, with 22 bases between the two germline ends. The CDR3 loop is CASPAPREPRDTEAFF. The CDR3 DNA reads as TGCGCCAGCCCCGCCCCCCGGGAGCCGCGCGACACTGAAGCTTTCTTT.

This chain connects TRBV7-8 to TRBJ2-5; TRBD2 matches at 11 bases. CDR1 SGHVS and CDR2 FQNEAQ come from the germline V gene. This CDR3 contains 18 residues. The V segment lost 5 bases and the J segment 2 bases; nucleotides outside the gene matches: 13. The CDR3 region is CASSPIRASGGTQETQYF. As DNA, the CDR3 is TGTGCCAGCAGCCCTATTCGGGCTAGCGGGGGGACTCAAGAGACCCAGTACTTC.

The chain has TRBV2 and TRBJ2-5, with TRBD2 matching over 13 bases. This CDR3 contains 14 residues. J lost 5 bases, V lost 8 bases, and 5 bases had no gene match. Germline lookup yields CDR1 SNHLY and CDR2 FYNNEI. CDR3 sequence reads: CASQKGLAGETQYF. The CDR3 DNA is TGTGCCAGCCAAAAGGGACTAGCGGGGGAGACCCAGTACTTC.

V usage is TRBV4-2 and J usage is TRBJ1-1, with TRBD1 matching over 8 bases. CDR3 length equals 16 residues. V was clipped by 2 bases and J by 0 bases; unmatched bases: 5. CDR1 LGHNA and CDR2 YNFKEQ come from the germline V gene. This CDR3 is CASSQTGGWMNTEAFF. For the CDR3, the DNA is TGTGCCAGCAGCCAAACAGGGGGATGGATGAACACTGAAGCTTTCTTT.

This clone occurred once. The chain is built from TRBV18 and TRBJ2-1; no clear D. Germline CDR1 and CDR2: KGHSH and LQKENI. CDR3 length: 12 residues. V lost 1 base, J lost 10 bases, and 8 bases lay in between. The CDR3 region is CASSPLTREQFF. The CDR3 DNA is TGTGCCAGCTCACCACTTACAAGAGAGCAGTTCTTC.

The gene calls are TRBV27 and TRBJ1-2; no clear D. This CDR3 region has 14 residues. V was clipped by 5 bases and J by 7 bases, with 17 bases between them. The germline V gene encodes CDR1 MNHEY and CDR2 SMNVEV (reference sequence). The DNA for the CDR3 is TGTGCCAGCAGTCCGAAGGGCGGAGCGGGTGGCTACACCTTC. This translates into CASSPKGGAGGYTF.

This clone was recorded only once. The chain carries TRBV10-1 and TRBJ2-1; 7 positions agree with TRBD1. The CDR3 totals 18 residues. Trimming took 2 bases from V and 2 from J; bases not matched to a gene: 12. CDR1 and CDR2 (germline): WNHNN, SYGVQD (reference sequence). CDR3 in DNA: TGCGCCAGCAGTGAGAGTCCGTGGGACAGCGAGACCTACAATGAGCAGTTCTTC. Residues: CASSESPWDSETYNEQFF.

The V gene is TRBV27, the J gene TRBJ2-2; unclear D gene. This CDR3 is 15 amino acids long. Trimming cost V 9 bases and J 4 bases, with 18 bases left between them. Germline V gives CDR1 MNHEY, CDR2 SMNVEV (reference sequence). The CDR3 nucleotides read TGTGCCAGTTGGAACTACCCCGGTAGCACCGGGGAGCTGTTTTTT. Its protein product is CASWNYPGSTGELFF.

The rearrangement joins TRBV7-6 to TRBJ2-1; 8 nucleotides agree with TRBD2. V lost 3 bases and J lost 6; bases outside the gene matches: 4. The CDR3 sequence is 14 residues long. Germline assignment: CDR1 SGHVS and CDR2 FNYEAQ. CDR3 nucleotide sequence: TGTGCCAGCAGCTTCGGGGGGGCAGGCAATGAGCAGTTCTTC. Amino acid sequence: CASSFGGAGNEQFF. The whole variable domain, remainder taken from reference TRBV7-6 and TRBJ2-1, is GAGVSQSPRYKVTKRGQDVALRCDPISGHVSLYWYRQALGQGPEFLTYFNYEAQQDKSGLPNDRFSAERPEGSISTLTIQRTEQRDSAMYRCASSFGGAGNEQFFGPGTRLTVL.

V usage is TRBV6-1 and J usage is TRBJ2-1, with 8 bases that match TRBD2. Germline CDR1 is MNHNS and CDR2 is SASEGT. The CDR3 covers 15 residues. V dropped 1 base and J dropped 10; count of bases not matched to a gene: 9. In DNA form, the CDR3 reads TGTGCCAGCAGTGAAGGGGCTAGCGGGTTGGGGGAGCAGTTCTTC. Translating gives CASSEGASGLGEQFF.

The chain has TRBV6-5 and TRBJ2-7, with 11 positions matching TRBD2. Per the germline V gene, CDR1 is MNHEY and CDR2 is SVGAGI. This CDR3 is built from 14 residues. J gave up 3 bases and V 6 bases, and 4 bases lay outside the gene matches. The CDR3 nucleotides read TGTGCCAGCAGCCTACTAGCGGGGGACTACGAGCAGTACTTC. Its protein is CASSLLAGDYEQYF.

The V and J genes are TRBV7-3 and TRBJ1-1, with 12 bases fitting TRBD1. With 2 bases clipped from V and 3 bases from J, the junction kept 7 bases outside the gene matches. This CDR3 has 17 residues. The germline gives CDR1 SGHTA, CDR2 FQGTGA. The CDR3 region is CASSLVGTGGEDTEAFF. The DNA of the CDR3 is TGTGCCAGCAGCTTAGTTGGGACAGGGGGCGAGGACACTGAAGCTTTCTTT.

This chain uses TRBV14 with TRBJ1-4; 7 bases match TRBD1. The V gene's germline CDR1 is SGHDN and CDR2 FVKESK. J lost 5 bases, V lost 2 bases, and 5 bases had no gene match. The CDR3 loop spans 15 amino acids. The CDR3 DNA sequence: TGTGCCAGCAGCCAACGACAGGGTTTGAATGAAAAACTGTTTTTT. Residues: CASSQRQGLNEKLFF.

The chain is built from TRBV9 and TRBJ2-7; 7 bases line up with TRBD2. V was clipped by 1 base and J by 7 bases; unmatched bases: 11. CDR1 is SGDLS and CDR2 is YYNGEE in the germline V gene. The CDR3 is made up of 15 amino acids. The CDR3 sequence: CASSVSNGGTGEQYF. As DNA, the CDR3 is TGTGCCAGCAGCGTAAGTAACGGGGGGACCGGAGAGCAGTACTTC. The full variable domain, with the rest looked up from reference TRBV9 and TRBJ2-7, is DSGVTQTPKHLITATGQRVTLRCSPRSGDLSVYWYQQSLDQGLQFLIQYYNGEERAKGNILERFSAQQFPDLHSELNLSSLELGDSALYFCASSVSNGGTGEQYFGPGTRLTVT.

The genes are TRBV23-1 and TRBJ1-6, with 9 nucleotides matching TRBD1. TRBV23-1 counts as an open reading frame of uncertain function. V dropped 0 bases and J dropped 10; count of bases not matched to a gene: 13. There are 18 residues in the CDR3. As DNA, the CDR3 is TGCGCCAGCAGTCAATCCGAGAACAGGGGGCTTGTCGGATCACCCCTCCACTTT. Protein product: CASSQSENRGLVGSPLHF.

The chain joins TRBV6-5 to TRBJ1-3, with 7 bases fitting TRBD1. The CDR3 runs to 14 residues. Germline CDR1 is MNHEY and CDR2 is SVGAGI. V lost 6 bases to trimming and J lost 0 bases; unmatched junction nucleotides: 2. The CDR3 spells CASRGGYSGNTIYF. CDR3 nucleotide sequence: TGTGCCAGCAGAGGGGGCTACTCTGGAAACACCATATATTTT.